The rows below give T cell receptor beta chains drawn from one sample of a study of cytomegalovirus exposure and HLA in healthy donors. Clones were sequenced by immunoSEQ multiplex PCR, and TCRdb holds only the in-frame ones, with some missing. Seen here are more than 85,000 clones, around three quarters observed once, and the top ten hold approximately 3.7%. Material for sequencing was PBMCs. These receptors all stem from a female donor in good health and CMV-seropositive. Each CDR3 is given with its conserved first and last residue. A D gene is named only where the DNA matches it firmly. Size is omitted from some rows. Given values are once, few, many or a class for expanded clones.

size | D | J | V | DNA | CDR3
NA | TRBD2 | TRBJ2-5 | TRBV27 | TGTGCCAGCAGTCCCATCCCTAGCGGGAGAGAGACCCAGTACTTC | CASSPIPSGRETQYF
NA | TRBD1 | TRBJ2-4 | TRBV7-2 | TGTGCCAGCAGCCCGGGCCTGGGGGACAGTCAGTACTTC | CASSPGLGDSQYF
NA | NA | TRBJ2-4 | TRBV18 | TGTGCCAGCTCAGCAACCAGCGGCAAAAACATTCAGTACTTC | CASSATSGKNIQYF
once | NA | TRBJ1-5 | TRBV6-1 | TGTGCCAGCACAGGGGCAGGGGCTCAGCCCCAGCATTTT | CASTGAGAQPQHF
NA | TRBD2 | TRBJ2-7 | TRBV5-1 | TGCGCCAGCAGCTTGGCGGGAGGTCGGACCTACGAGCAGTACTTC | CASSLAGGRTYEQYF
NA | NA | TRBJ2-7 | TRBV4-3 | TGCGCCAGCAGCCAGGGGCCGAACGGCGACGAGCAGTACTTC | CASSQGPNGDEQYF
once | NA | TRBJ2-3 | TRBV4-3 | TGCGCCAGCAGCCAAGATGGTCGAGGGACAAGGAGGGATACGCAGTATTTT | CASSQDGRGTRRDTQYF
NA | TRBD1 | TRBJ2-1 | TRBV7-2 | TGTGCCAGCAGCTTAGTGCGACAGGGTAAGGTTTACAATGAGCAGTTCTTC | CASSLVRQGKVYNEQFF
NA | NA | TRBJ2-7 | TRBV5-4 | TGTGCCAGCAGCTTGGCTGCGGGGCCGGGCGAGCAGTACTTC | CASSLAAGPGEQYF
NA | TRBD2 | TRBJ2-1 | TRBV5-1 | TGCGCCAGCAGCTCCGGGACTAGCGGGAGTGGTAACAATGAGCAGTTCTTC | CASSSGTSGSGNNEQFF
NA | TRBD1 | TRBJ1-1 | TRBV19 | TGTGCCAGTAGTCAATCAGGGGGCTGGACTGAAGCTTTCTTT | CASSQSGGWTEAFF
NA | NA | TRBJ2-7 | TRBV15 | TGTGCCACCAGCAGAGATAGGGAGTACGAGCAGTACTTC | CATSRDREYEQYF
NA | TRBD2 | TRBJ2-7 | TRBV4-2 | TGTGCCAGCAGCCAAGAGGCCAGCGGGGGCGGTGGCGAGCAGTACTTC | CASSQEASGGGGEQYF
NA | NA | TRBJ1-3 | TRBV6-1 | TGTGCCAGCAGGACAGCAAACGGAAACACCATATATTTT | CASRTANGNTIYF
few | NA | TRBJ2-2 | TRBV5-1 | TGCGCCAGCAGCTTGGACACACGGAACACCGGGGAGCTGTTTTTT | CASSLDTRNTGELFF
NA | NA | TRBJ2-2 | TRBV5-1 | TGCGCCAGCAGCCCCGGACAGACGAACACCGGGGAGCTGTTTTTT | CASSPGQTNTGELFF
NA | TRBD1 | TRBJ2-7 | TRBV14 | TGTGCCAGCAGCCAAGCCGCATCCCAGGGGGCCTACCCCTACGAGCAGTACTTC | CASSQAASQGAYPYEQYF
NA | NA | TRBJ1-2 | TRBV4-3 | TGCGCCAGCAGCCAAGCGAGAGGGAACTATGGCTACACCTTC | CASSQARGNYGYTF
few | TRBD1 | TRBJ2-5 | TRBV7-7 | TGTGCCAGCAGTTTTACCGGGACAGAAGAGACCCAGTACTTC | CASSFTGTEETQYF
NA | TRBD1 | TRBJ1-3 | TRBV9 | TGTGCCAGCAGCGTAAGGACAGGGGCCGTCTCTGGAAACACCATATATTTT | CASSVRTGAVSGNTIYF
NA | TRBD1 | TRBJ2-1 | TRBV5-1 | TGCGCCAGCAGCGGGGGACAGGGGGCTACTCGGGAGCAGTTCTTC | CASSGGQGATREQFF
NA | TRBD2 | TRBJ2-1 | TRBV5-8 | TGTGCCAGCAGCTCTAGCGGGGGGGCCAGGGATGAGCAGTTCTTC | CASSSSGGARDEQFF
NA | TRBD2 | TRBJ2-1 | TRBV5-4 | TGTGCCAGCAGCGCCGGGACTAGCGGGGTTAATGAGCAGTTCTTC | CASSAGTSGVNEQFF